The 27 T cell receptor beta chains in this list originate from one sample, sequenced in a study of early stage breast cancer tumors (TCRdb year 2017). The library was built by means of the immunoSEQ multiplex PCR assay. The immuneACCESS repertoire file appears here via TCRdb, limited to in-frame rearrangements. These files lack a portion of the clones; in checked studies, under half of the deficit traces to unresolved V genes, and the cause of the others is not known. This sample holds approximately 20,000 clones; roughly three quarters were observed only once. The top ten hold about a quarter of the sample. The specimen was blood. These receptors came from a person aged 55 to 69 with breast cancer.

The rearrangement uses TRBV6-1 and TRBJ1-3, with D possibly being TRBD1 (5 bases). The V gene's germline CDR1 is MNHNS and CDR2 SASEGT. CDR3 size: 15 residues. The V end lost 6 bases, the J end lost 4 bases, and 16 bases lay between the germline ends. For the CDR3, the DNA is TGTGCCAGCAGAGGTTTCCAGGGAACGGGAAACACCATATATTTT. It specifies CASRGFQGTGNTIYF.

The chain carries TRBV25-1 and TRBJ2-3, with a weak D call TRBD2 (5 bases). V shed 4 bases and J shed 2 bases, with 13 bases lying between them. The CDR3 is 15 amino acids. Looked up from germline, CDR1 is MGHDK and CDR2 is SYGVNS. The DNA for the CDR3 is TGTGCCAGCAGTGTTTCCGGGAATCACACAGATACGCAGTATTTT. As protein: CASSVSGNHTDTQYF.

The rearrangement uses TRBV5-6 and TRBJ1-6, with D perhaps matching TRBD1 (5 bases). V was pared by 0 bases and J by 4 bases, with 8 bases between. In germline, CDR1 is SGHDT, CDR2 YYEEEE. This CDR3 region has 15 residues. CDR3 nucleotides: TGTGCCAGCAGCTTGGAAGAGGGGTATAATTCACCCCTCCACTTT. The encoded protein is CASSLEEGYNSPLHF.

This clone was seen more than once but under ten times. The rearrangement links TRBV5-4 to TRBJ2-7; 8 bases fit TRBD1. This CDR3 spans 16 amino acids. Germline CDR1 reads SGHNT; CDR2 reads YYREEE (reference sequence). V trimming: 4 bases; J trimming: 3 bases; junction bases outside the gene matches: 12. Here the CDR3 DNA reads TGTGCCAGCAGCCCAAACCCTACAGGGGGGTACTACGAGCAGTACTTC. Translated, it gives CASSPNPTGGYYEQYF.

The chain is built from TRBV27 and TRBJ1-3, with 7 bases fitting TRBD1. Germline V gene data show CDR1 as MNHEY and CDR2 as SMNVEV (reference sequence). After removal of 6 bases from V and 5 bases from J, the junction contained 7 bases not matched to a gene. The CDR3 is 14 amino acids. The CDR3 is CASSSGQKRNTIYF. CDR3 in DNA: TGTGCCAGCAGCTCGGGACAGAAACGAAACACCATATATTTT.

The chain couples TRBV6-1 to TRBJ1-4; 9 bases fit TRBD1. The trim removed 7 bases at V and 8 bases at J, leaving 2 bases unmatched. Germline CDR1 is MNHNS and CDR2 is SASEGT. The CDR3 is 12 amino acids. This chain's CDR3 is CASNDRGEKLFF. The CDR3 DNA reads TGTGCCAGCAACGACAGGGGGGAAAAACTGTTTTTT.

The CDR3 region is CASSLDRMNTEAFF. CDR3 nucleotide sequence: TGTGCCAGCAGTTTGGACAGGATGAACACTGAAGCTTTCTTT. The chain has TRBV28 and TRBJ1-1, with 7 nucleotides matching TRBD1. The ends lost 3 bases at V and 0 bases at J; junction bases unmatched: 1. Per the germline V gene, CDR1 is MDHEN and CDR2 is SYDVKM. CDR3 length: 14 amino acids. Using reference TRBV28 and TRBJ1-1 for the parts outside the CDR3, the full variable domain is DVKVTQSSRYLVKRTGEKVFLECVQDMDHENMFWYRQDPGLGLRLIYFSYDVKMKEKGDIPEGYSVSREKKERFSLILESASTNQTSMYLCASSLDRMNTEAFFGQGTRLTVV.

The chain is built from TRBV9 and TRBJ2-2, with TRBD1 matching over 7 bases. V lost 0 bases and J lost 4; bases outside the gene matches: 9. From germline, CDR1 is SGDLS and CDR2 YYNGEE. The CDR3 consists of 17 residues. In DNA, the CDR3 is TGTGCCAGCAGCGTAGATGGCAATCCAGGGGGCACCGGGGAGCTGTTTTTT. Translation gives CASSVDGNPGGTGELFF.

This clone was found once. The chain has TRBV7-9 and TRBJ1-2, with 11 bases lining up with TRBD1. Germline V gives CDR1 SEHNR, CDR2 FQNEAQ (reference sequence). The V and J ends lost 5 bases and 7 bases, in that order; junction bases with no gene match: 9. The CDR3 length is 15 residues. The CDR3 protein is CASSTDRGHLGGYTF. The CDR3 DNA sequence: TGTGCCAGCAGCACGGACAGGGGGCATCTTGGTGGCTACACCTTC.

The V and J genes are TRBV27 and TRBJ1-4; 8 bases agree with TRBD1. There are 16 residues in the CDR3. After removal of 1 base from V and 8 bases from J, the junction contained 9 bases not matched to a gene. Germline loops: CDR1 MNHEY, CDR2 SMNVEV (reference sequence). The chain's CDR3 is CASSLYAGGVGEKLFF. CDR3 coding DNA: TGTGCCAGCAGTTTATATGCAGGGGGCGTAGGGGAAAAACTGTTTTTT.

The V gene is TRBV2, the J gene TRBJ2-1, with D perhaps TRBD2 (5 bases). The CDR3 is 12 residues long. V was trimmed by 8 bases and J by 3 bases, leaving 8 bases between them. CDR1 and CDR2 from the germline V gene are SNHLY and FYNNEI. As DNA, the CDR3 is TGTGCCAGCGGACTCGACTACAATGAGCAGTTCTTC. This sequence encodes CASGLDYNEQFF.

This clone qualifies as large. CDR3 sequence reads: CASSPTGANTEAFF. The DNA for the CDR3 is TGTGCCAGCAGTCCTACAGGGGCGAACACTGAAGCTTTCTTT. This chain joins TRBV6-6 and TRBJ1-1; 7 bases match TRBD1. Germline CDR1 reads MNHNY; CDR2 reads SVGAGI (reference sequence). The CDR3 covers 14 residues. Trimming took 5 bases from V and 1 from J; bases not matched to a gene: 4.

J is TRBJ2-7 and V is TRBV11-2; D gene ambiguous. Trimming shortened V by 0 bases and J by 0 bases, and 15 bases separated the two germline ends. Looked up from germline, CDR1 is SGHAT and CDR2 is FQNNGV. The CDR3 spans 17 residues. The CDR3 sequence: CASSLDFRQLFSYEQYF. Here the CDR3 DNA reads TGTGCCAGCAGCTTAGATTTCCGACAACTATTCTCCTACGAGCAGTACTTC. The whole variable domain, remainder taken from reference TRBV11-2 and TRBJ2-7, is EAGVAQSPRYKIIEKRQSVAFWCNPISGHATLYWYQQILGQGPKLLIQFQNNGVVDDSQLPKDRFSAERLKGVDSTLKIQPAKLEDSAVYLCASSLDFRQLFSYEQYFGPGTRLTVT.

CDR3 nucleotide sequence: TGCGCCAGCAGCCCGCAGTCACGGCAAGAGACCCAGTACTTC. It specifies CASSPQSRQETQYF. V is TRBV5-1 and J is TRBJ2-5; D call uncertain. Germline loops: CDR1 SGHRS, CDR2 YFSETQ. The CDR3 is made up of 14 amino acids. V dropped 4 bases and J dropped 2 bases, with 12 bases sitting between them.

V gene TRBV6-1 combines with J gene TRBJ2-7; no definite D call. Germline V gene lookup returns CDR1 MNHNS and CDR2 SASEGT. The CDR3 is 12 residues long. Trimming took 3 bases from V and 6 from J, leaving 9 bases between them. The CDR3 coding sequence is TGTGCCAGCAGTGACCCCTGGGGCGAGCAGTACTTC. Residues: CASSDPWGEQYF.

The V and J genes are TRBV5-1 and TRBJ2-1; a possible D gene is TRBD2 (6 bases). Per germline, CDR1 SGHRS and CDR2 YFSETQ. Trimming took 5 bases from V and 8 from J, leaving 20 bases between them. The CDR3 sequence is 15 residues long. This CDR3 is CASRLEAGTVDEQFF. The CDR3 DNA reads TGCGCCAGCAGGTTAGAGGCGGGGACGGTCGATGAGCAGTTCTTC.

This chain joins TRBV18 and TRBJ2-7; 8 bases align to TRBD2. Germline CDR1 is KGHSH and CDR2 is LQKENI. The V gene end was trimmed by 7 bases and the J gene end by 3 bases; junction bases not matched to a gene: 5. The CDR3 runs to 13 residues. The CDR3 loop is CASFPGGSYEQYF. The CDR3 bases are TGTGCCAGCTTCCCGGGAGGGAGCTACGAGCAGTACTTC.

The chain uses TRBV11-1 and TRBJ2-2, with 9 bases identical to TRBD2. The V segment lost 4 bases and the J segment 1 base; nucleotides outside the gene matches: 7. The CDR3 length is 17 residues. Germline V lookup: CDR1 SGHAT, CDR2 FQDESV (reference sequence). As DNA, the CDR3 is TGTGCCAGCAGCTCCGGCGGGAGGGCCGGGAACACCGGGGAGCTGTTTTTT. Residues: CASSSGGRAGNTGELFF.

V gene TRBV27 combines with J gene TRBJ2-3; 15 bases line up with TRBD2. This CDR3 has 17 residues. The germline CDR1 and CDR2 sequences are MNHEY and SMNVEV (reference sequence). V shed 6 bases and J 5 bases; nucleotides not matched to a gene: 9. In nucleotides, the CDR3 is TGTGCCAGCAGGCGACCGGGACTAGCGGGAGGAGGAGATACGCAGTATTTT. Its translation: CASRRPGLAGGGDTQYF.

V is TRBV2 and J is TRBJ2-1; D unresolved. Trimming pared 6 bases from V and 10 bases from J, leaving 22 bases between. The CDR3 loop spans 15 amino acids. Germline V gene data show CDR1 as SNHLY and CDR2 as FYNNEI. The CDR3 protein is CASREEGTRRMEQFF. Here the CDR3 DNA reads TGTGCCAGCAGAGAGGAAGGAACGCGGCGTATGGAGCAGTTCTTC.

The sample holds a few counts of this clone. The chain employs TRBV2 and TRBJ2-1, with 10 bases lining up with TRBD2. Trimming removed 7 bases from V and 4 bases from J; junction bases left unmatched: 7. Germline CDR1 SNHLY, CDR2 FYNNEI. This CDR3 contains 15 residues. CDR3 protein: CASMRTSGPYNEQFF. DNA of the CDR3: TGTGCCAGCATGAGGACTAGCGGACCTTACAATGAGCAGTTCTTC.

The chain links TRBV27 to TRBJ1-1, with 8 positions matching TRBD1. Germline V gene sequence: CDR1 MNHEY, CDR2 SMNVEV (reference sequence). V lost 5 bases and J lost 1; bases outside the gene matches: 3. The CDR3 is made up of 14 amino acids. For the CDR3, the DNA is TGTGCCAGCAGTCGGACAGGGACGAACACTGAAGCTTTCTTT. Protein: CASSRTGTNTEAFF.

CDR3 sequence (DNA): TGTGCCAGCAGCTTCAGGACAGGGTCAGAGACCCAGTACTTC. This encodes CASSFRTGSETQYF. The rearrangement uses TRBV5-8 and TRBJ2-5; 8 positions agree with TRBD1. CDR3 length equals 14 residues. V lost 2 bases to trimming and J lost 4 bases; unmatched junction nucleotides: 4. Germline V lookup: CDR1 SGHTS, CDR2 YDEGEE.

The rearrangement links TRBV9 to TRBJ2-2; the match to TRBD2 covers 7 bases. The CDR3 loop spans 16 amino acids. Unmatched junction bases numbered 9, after V lost 1 base and J lost 6 bases. The germline V gene has CDR1 SGDLS and CDR2 YYNGEE. CDR3 sequence: CASSVFGGSNAGELFF. CDR3 coding DNA: TGTGCCAGCAGCGTATTTGGCGGGAGTAATGCCGGGGAGCTGTTTTTT.

This sequence joins TRBV5-4 and TRBJ2-7; 8 positions agree with TRBD2. CDR1 SGHNT and CDR2 YYREEE come from the germline V gene (reference sequence). The CDR3 spans 14 residues. V trimming: 4 bases; J trimming: 1 base; junction bases outside the gene matches: 4. CDR3 coding DNA: TGTGCCAGCAGCCCGGGGGGGGGTTCCTACGAGCAGTACTTC. Translation gives CASSPGGGSYEQYF.

The V and J genes are TRBV5-1 and TRBJ1-5; D gene uncertain. Trimming took 4 bases from V and 4 from J, leaving 15 bases between them. The CDR3 consists of 15 residues. CDR1 SGHRS and CDR2 YFSETQ come from the germline V gene. CDR3 DNA sequence: TGCGCCAGCAGCGCCGGAGGGCTACCGAATCAGCCCCAGCATTTT. It translates to CASSAGGLPNQPQHF.

The chain is built from TRBV28 and TRBJ2-7; no clear D gene. The V gene lost 4 bases and the J gene lost 3 bases, with 19 bases spanning the gap. CDR3 length: 16 amino acids. Germline CDR1 reads MDHEN; CDR2 reads SYDVKM. CDR3 nucleotides: TGTGCCAGCAGTTCCCACGAGCCGGGCGTAAACTACGAGCAGTACTTC. Translation: CASSSHEPGVNYEQYF.